One sample yielded the 31 T cell receptor beta chains listed below, sequenced in a study of cytomegalovirus exposure and HLA in healthy donors. The study ran its PCR with 60 Vbeta and 13 Jbeta primers. The method was immunoSEQ multiplex PCR; TCRdb's version includes in-frame clones alone and lacks a portion of them. The sample has 100,000 to 150,000 clones; about 74% are singletons. The sample consisted of PBMCs. All receptors come from a male donor in good health and CMV-seronegative.

The genes are TRBV7-2 and TRBJ2-5, with D unresolved. The CDR3 has 13 residues. The ends were cut back, 7 bases at V and 0 bases at J, with 9 bases in the middle. The germline V gene has CDR1 SGHTA and CDR2 FQGNSA. CDR3 residues: CASMARNQETQYF. CDR3 nucleotides: TGTGCCAGCATGGCGAGGAACCAAGAGACCCAGTACTTC.

The chain uses TRBV6-6 and TRBJ1-2; 10 bases fit TRBD1. V was pared by 6 bases and J by 8 bases, with 9 bases of the junction left unmatched. The germline gives CDR1 MNHNY, CDR2 SVGAGI (reference sequence). This CDR3 has 14 amino acids. This CDR3 reads CASSPGQGIGGYTF. Here the CDR3 DNA reads TGTGCCAGCAGCCCGGGACAGGGGATTGGCGGCTACACCTTC.

The J gene is TRBJ1-4, the V gene TRBV21-1; no DNA check was done on the table's D call, TRBD1. TRBV21-1 is noted as a pseudogene. This CDR3 has 14 amino acids. CDR3 residues: CASSFHPCPGQLFF. In DNA form, the CDR3 reads TGTGCCAGCAGCTTCCACCCCTGCCCGGGACAGCTGTTTTTT.

V and J are TRBV19 and TRBJ1-5; D is possibly TRBD1 (6 bases). Germline V gene data show CDR1 as LNHDA and CDR2 as SQIVND (reference sequence). The CDR3 covers 15 residues. Trimming stripped 5 bases from V and 7 bases from J, with 18 bases between. The CDR3 DNA is TGTGCCAGTAGTGCCCGGCGACAGGTTGGACAGCCCCAGCATTTT. It yields the protein CASSARRQVGQPQHF.

This sequence joins TRBV28 and TRBJ2-3, with TRBD2 matching 9 bases. The ends lost 7 bases at V and 6 bases at J; junction bases unmatched: 8. This CDR3 has 14 amino acids. Per germline, CDR1 MDHEN and CDR2 SYDVKM. CDR3 coding DNA: TGTGCCAGCAATTCGGCGGGGGGGCGTGATACGCAGTATTTT. Translated: CASNSAGGRDTQYF.

Only a few counts were recorded for this clone. The chain joins TRBV5-1 to TRBJ2-5; TRBD1 matches at 10 bases. Trimming removed 1 base from V and 1 base from J; junction bases left unmatched: 1. Germline CDR1 SGHRS, CDR2 YFSETQ. This CDR3 spans 15 amino acids. In DNA form, the CDR3 reads TGCGCCAGCAGCTTGAGGACAGGGGGCCAAGAGACCCAGTACTTC. This codes for CASSLRTGGQETQYF.

The rearrangement joins TRBV4-1 to TRBJ1-2, with D hard to call. With 1 base removed from V and 3 bases from J, the gap between germline ends came to 15 bases. The germline CDR1 and CDR2 sequences are MGHRA and YSYEKL. The CDR3 is 16 residues long. The CDR3 region is CASSQVARVADYGYTF. DNA of the CDR3: TGCGCCAGCAGCCAAGTGGCTCGAGTGGCGGACTATGGCTACACCTTC.

With respect to this clone: The junction departs from the called germline gene at one end, perhaps through a read error. V and J are TRBV7-9 and TRBJ1-2; D not certain. This CDR3 region has 13 residues. CDR1 SEHNR and CDR2 FQNEAQ come from the germline V gene (reference sequence). The CDR3 reads CSSSPNSGYGYTF. The DNA of the CDR3 is TGTTCCAGCAGCCCGAATTCGGGCTATGGCTACACCTTC.

The table lists this clone with a few counts. This chain links TRBV5-1 with TRBJ1-1; D might be TRBD1 (5 bases). CDR1 is SGHRS and CDR2 is YFSETQ in the germline V gene. The CDR3 contains 14 residues. Trimming shortened V by 0 bases and J by 1 base, and 7 bases separated the two germline ends. CDR3 DNA: TGCGCCAGCAGCTTGGCCGGACAGAACACTGAAGCTTTCTTT. Its protein product is CASSLAGQNTEAFF. Supplemented by reference TRBV5-1 and TRBJ1-1, the full variable domain reads KAGVTQTPRYLIKTRGQQVTLSCSPISGHRSVSWYQQTPGQGLQFLFEYFSETQRNKGNFPGRFSGRQFSNSRSEMNVSTLELGDSALYLCASSLAGQNTEAFFGQGTRLTVV.

This clone was picked up a small number of times. The chain carries TRBV28 and TRBJ2-7; 9 bases are a match to TRBD1. The CDR3 is made up of 14 amino acids. V trimming: 2 bases; J trimming: 5 bases; junction bases outside the gene matches: 4. Per the germline V gene, CDR1 is MDHEN and CDR2 is SYDVKM. The CDR3 region is CASSLTGGRDEQYF. The CDR3 nucleotides read TGTGCCAGCAGTTTAACAGGGGGCCGCGACGAGCAGTACTTC. Combining the CDR3 with reference TRBV28 and TRBJ2-7 gives the whole variable domain DVKVTQSSRYLVKRTGEKVFLECVQDMDHENMFWYRQDPGLGLRLIYFSYDVKMKEKGDIPEGYSVSREKKERFSLILESASTNQTSMYLCASSLTGGRDEQYFGPGTRLTVT.

This chain connects TRBV7-9 to TRBJ2-1; TRBD1 might be the D (5 bases). Germline loops: CDR1 SEHNR, CDR2 FQNEAQ (reference sequence). The CDR3 covers 16 residues. Trimming left V 6 bases short and J 0 bases short, with 15 bases between. CDR3 sequence reads: CASRRWTSSSYNEQFF. CDR3 sequence (DNA): TGTGCCAGCAGACGGTGGACATCTAGCTCCTACAATGAGCAGTTCTTC.

This chain joins TRBV7-2 and TRBJ2-1; 10 nucleotides agree with TRBD1. Germline assignment: CDR1 SGHTA and CDR2 FQGNSA. V gave up 1 base and J gave up 5 bases; unmatched junction bases: 2. The CDR3 is 15 amino acids. The CDR3 region is CASSLGTGGNNEQFF. For the CDR3, the DNA is TGTGCCAGCAGCTTAGGGACAGGGGGTAACAATGAGCAGTTCTTC.

DNA of the CDR3: TGTGCCAGCAGCTTCTGGGGGGGGCGGGTGAACACTGAAGCTTTCTTT. Translated, it gives CASSFWGGRVNTEAFF. The chain has TRBV7-2 and TRBJ1-1; TRBD1 might be the D (6 bases). Per germline, CDR1 SGHTA and CDR2 FQGNSA. The CDR3 length is 16 residues. V was cut by 3 bases and J by 0 bases, with 14 bases left in between.

The chain combines TRBV5-1 with TRBJ2-5; TRBD2 agrees at 8 bases. With V trimmed by 3 bases and J by 2 bases, 6 bases remained unmatched. The CDR3 has 15 residues. Germline CDR1 is SGHRS and CDR2 is YFSETQ. The CDR3 region has the DNA TGCGCCAGCAGCTCCCAGCGGGGGCCTCAAGAGACCCAGTACTTC. Translation: CASSSQRGPQETQYF.

The rearrangement uses TRBV27 and TRBJ1-2; unclear D gene. This CDR3 is 13 amino acids long. Germline loops: CDR1 MNHEY, CDR2 SMNVEV (reference sequence). Trimming cost V 2 bases and J 2 bases, with 6 bases left between them. CDR3 residues: CASSLTENYGYTF. The CDR3 DNA reads TGTGCCAGCAGTTTAACAGAAAACTATGGCTACACCTTC.

This sequence joins TRBV27 and TRBJ2-7, with TRBD1 as a possible D gene (5 bases). V gave up 0 bases and J gave up 7 bases, with 19 bases separating them. This CDR3 is 16 amino acids long. Germline lookup yields CDR1 MNHEY and CDR2 SMNVEV (reference sequence). The CDR3 coding sequence is TGTGCCAGCAGTTTATCGGGCGCAGGGTCTCTCATGGAGCAGTACTTC. As protein: CASSLSGAGSLMEQYF.

As concerns this clone: At one end the junction does not follow the germline gene, possibly because of a read error. The chain joins TRBV7-9 to TRBJ1-4; unclear D gene. Germline CDR1 is SEHNR and CDR2 is FQNEAQ (reference sequence). This CDR3 has 15 amino acids. The CDR3 loop is CSSSAEAATNEKLFF. The CDR3 DNA reads TGTTCCAGCAGCGCCGAGGCAGCAACTAATGAAAAACTGTTTTTT.

The chain is built from TRBV19 and TRBJ1-4, with 9 nucleotides matching TRBD1. V shed 6 bases, J shed 8 bases, and the junction held 7 bases outside the gene matches. The germline gives CDR1 LNHDA, CDR2 SQIVND (reference sequence). The CDR3 contains 14 residues. The CDR3 nucleotides are TGTGCCAGTAGCATGGACAGGGGTGGAGAAAAACTGTTTTTT. Translated, it gives CASSMDRGGEKLFF.

The genes are TRBV28 and TRBJ2-5; 7 nucleotides match TRBD1. The CDR3 extends over 13 amino acids. The ends lost 6 bases at V and 4 bases at J; junction bases unmatched: 5. CDR1 MDHEN and CDR2 SYDVKM come from the germline V gene. The CDR3 sequence: CASRGGAGETQYF. In DNA form, the CDR3 reads TGTGCCAGCAGAGGGGGCGCGGGAGAGACCCAGTACTTC.

The chain joins TRBV15 to TRBJ1-3, with 7 bases aligning to TRBD1. Germline-derived CDR1 and CDR2 are LNHNV and YYDKDF (reference sequence). With V trimmed by 5 bases and J by 4 bases, 8 bases remained unmatched. The CDR3 consists of 15 residues. The CDR3 protein is CATSSSTGPGNTIYF. In nucleotides, the CDR3 is TGTGCCACCAGCTCCTCGACAGGGCCAGGAAACACCATATATTTT.

The chain employs TRBV19 and TRBJ1-2, with 9 bases that match TRBD1. The CDR3 is 18 amino acids. Trimming cost V 11 bases and J 4 bases; bases outside gene matches: 23. Germline V gene data show CDR1 as LNHDA and CDR2 as SQIVND (reference sequence). CDR3 nucleotides: TGTGCCCCGAGGGACAGGGTCGATGCGCTAACCCACCCCTATGGCTACACCTTC. It codes for CAPRDRVDALTHPYGYTF.

The CDR3 spells CASSQEVYSSSYNEQFF. The CDR3 bases are TGCGCCAGCAGCCAAGAGGTATACAGTTCCTCCTACAATGAGCAGTTCTTC. The V and J genes are TRBV4-3 and TRBJ2-1; D gene unclear. The CDR3 consists of 17 residues. Trimming pared 0 bases from V and 0 bases from J, leaving 12 bases between. Germline V gene lookup returns CDR1 LGHNA and CDR2 YSLEER.

CDR3 sequence (DNA): TGTGCCAGCAGCCCTTTCACCGAGTGCTGCTATGGCTACACCTTC. Encoded protein: CASSPFTECCYGYTF. The chain recombines TRBV7-8 with TRBJ1-2; no definite D call. This CDR3 has 15 residues. V lost 5 bases and J 4 bases, leaving 17 bases between the germline ends. Looked up from germline, CDR1 is SGHVS and CDR2 is FQNEAQ.

The rearrangement uses TRBV5-1 and TRBJ2-5; TRBD2 aligns across 8 bases. The V and J ends lost 5 bases and 3 bases, in that order; junction bases with no gene match: 6. This CDR3 has 14 amino acids. The germline V gene has CDR1 SGHRS and CDR2 YFSETQ. CDR3 amino acids: CASSTSGPEETQYF. The CDR3 bases are TGCGCCAGCAGTACTAGCGGCCCCGAAGAGACCCAGTACTTC.

The chain carries TRBV19 and TRBJ2-2; 12 bases fit TRBD2. Germline V gene data show CDR1 as LNHDA and CDR2 as SQIVND (reference sequence). CDR3 size: 18 residues. The V segment lost 0 bases and the J segment 4 bases; nucleotides outside the gene matches: 6. CDR3 nucleotide sequence: TGTGCCAGTAGTATAGATCATTCACTAGCGGGAGGCACCGGGGAGCTGTTTTTT. Protein sequence: CASSIDHSLAGGTGELFF.

V gene TRBV7-8 combines with J gene TRBJ1-2; D is perhaps TRBD1 (5 bases). The V and J ends lost 7 bases and 6 bases respectively, with 18 bases between them. The length of the CDR3 is 14 residues. The germline CDR1 and CDR2 sequences are SGHVS and FQNEAQ. The CDR3 is CASTAGPGGNGYTF. The CDR3 nucleotides are TGTGCCAGCACAGCGGGACCCGGGGGGAATGGCTACACCTTC. Full variable domain (remainder filled in from reference TRBV7-8 and TRBJ1-2): GAGVSQSPRYKVAKRGQDVALRCDPISGHVSLFWYQQALGQGPEFLTYFQNEAQLDKSGLPSDRFFAERPEGSVSTLKIQRTQQEDSAVYLCASTAGPGGNGYTFGSGTRLTVV.

To note about this clone: The junction departs from the called germline gene at one end, perhaps through a read error. The chain employs TRBV7-7 and TRBJ2-2; tentative D call: TRBD2 (5 bases). This CDR3 comprises 13 residues. Looked up from germline, CDR1 is SSHAT and CDR2 is FNYEAQ (reference sequence). The CDR3 reads CASSLARTGELFF. Here the CDR3 DNA reads TGTGCTAGCAGCTTAGCGCGGACCGGGGAGCTGTTTTTT.

This chain links TRBV7-9 with TRBJ2-1; 14 bases agree with TRBD2. Germline trimming cut 3 bases from V and 6 bases from J; bases unmatched to any gene: 1. The CDR3 runs to 15 residues. Germline V gene data show CDR1 as SEHNR and CDR2 as FQNEAQ (reference sequence). As DNA, the CDR3 is TGTGCCAGCAGCTTGGGGACTAGCGGGAGCAATGAGCAGTTCTTC. Its translation: CASSLGTSGSNEQFF.

The rearrangement links TRBV9 to TRBJ1-1; D unclear. The V gene's germline CDR1 is SGDLS and CDR2 YYNGEE. The CDR3 consists of 14 residues. V was pared by 0 bases and J by 1 base, with 7 bases between. The CDR3 DNA follows: TGTGCCAGCAGCGTAGGCCAGGAGAACACTGAAGCTTTCTTT. Translated: CASSVGQENTEAFF. The whole variable domain, remainder taken from reference TRBV9 and TRBJ1-1, is DSGVTQTPKHLITATGQRVTLRCSPRSGDLSVYWYQQSLDQGLQFLIQYYNGEERAKGNILERFSAQQFPDLHSELNLSSLELGDSALYFCASSVGQENTEAFFGQGTRLTVV.

V gene TRBV7-3 combines with J gene TRBJ2-1, with 7 bases lining up with TRBD1. This CDR3 is built from 15 residues. V dropped 2 bases and J dropped 3; count of bases not matched to a gene: 4. Per the germline V gene, CDR1 is SGHTA and CDR2 is FQGTGA. CDR3 DNA sequence: TGTGCCAGCAGCTTAGGAACAGGGGTCTACAATGAGCAGTTCTTC. Residues: CASSLGTGVYNEQFF.

V gene TRBV7-9 combines with J gene TRBJ1-4, with D unclear. The V gene's germline CDR1 is SEHNR and CDR2 FQNEAQ (reference sequence). The CDR3 contains 11 residues. Trimming cost V 5 bases and J 7 bases, with 5 bases left between them. The CDR3 DNA sequence: TGTGCCAGCAGCCTGAGTGAAAAACTGTTTTTT. It encodes CASSLSEKLFF. Complete variable domain (other parts from reference TRBV7-9 and TRBJ1-4): DTGVSQNPRHKITKRGQNVTFRCDPISEHNRLYWYRQTLGQGPEFLTYFQNEAQLEKSRLLSDRFSAERPKGSFSTLEIQRTEQGDSAMYLCASSLSEKLFFGSGTQLSVL.